These 20 T cell receptor beta chains originate from one sample sequenced in a study of Graves' ophthalmopathy and Graves' hyperthyroidism. The authors amplified TCR beta CDR3 regions from RNA transcripts. The authors performed first-round RT-PCR with HTBI primers and then a second-round multiplex PCR. Each CDR3 protein gets one entry after TCRdb re-called the multiplex PCR reads with MiXCR. Of around 670,000 distinct CDR3 sequences detected, roughly 41% appear once; the ten largest clones hold about 40%. Input material: peripheral blood. The receptor set was obtained from an adult man with Graves' ophthalmopathy.

This clonotype was seen a few times. The rearrangement uses TRBV12-3 or TRBV12-4 and TRBJ2-7; D unresolved. V was clipped by 6 bases and J by 3 bases, with 12 bases between them. The CDR3 covers 13 residues. As DNA, the CDR3 is TGTGCCAGCAGCTGGCAGCCGAACTACGAGCAGTACTTC. It encodes CASSWQPNYEQYF.

The J gene is TRBJ1-4, the V gene TRBV20-1; unclear D gene. V lost 0 bases, J lost 0 bases, and 14 bases lay in between. Germline V gives CDR1 DFQATT, CDR2 SNEGSKA (reference sequence). This CDR3 contains 17 residues. DNA for the CDR3: TGCAGTGCTAGAGATGGACGGCAGGATGCAACTAATGAAAAACTGTTTTTT. Residues: CSARDGRQDATNEKLFF.

V is TRBV28 and J is TRBJ2-5; D is perhaps TRBD1 (6 bases). Deletions cut 3 bases from V and 4 bases from J, with 12 bases between. Germline CDR1 and CDR2: MDHEN and SYDVKM. This CDR3 contains 14 residues. The CDR3 region is CASSFPGAPETQYF. The CDR3, as DNA: TGTGCCAGCAGTTTCCCAGGGGCCCCAGAGACCCAGTACTTC.

About this clonotype: No conserved phenylalanine or tryptophan ends this CDR3, so it is likely a read error. The DNA is left out, because the CDR3 cannot be placed on it with certainty; the CDR3 is given as TCRdb lists it. The chain combines TRBV15 with TRBJ1-2. The germline gives CDR1 LNHNV, CDR2 YYDKDF (reference sequence). Including both end residues, the CDR3 is 8 amino acids long. The CDR3 spells CATSRDKA.

The chain links TRBV2 to TRBJ2-5; 9 positions match TRBD1. Germline CDR1 SNHLY, CDR2 FYNNEI. CDR3 length: 15 residues. V shed 6 bases, J shed 5 bases, and the junction held 10 bases outside the gene matches. The CDR3 loop is CASSPLMGQGETQYF. In DNA form, the CDR3 reads TGTGCCAGCAGCCCGTTGATGGGACAGGGTGAGACCCAGTACTTC.

The chain couples TRBV24-1 to TRBJ2-5; 11 bases agree with TRBD1. The germline V gene has CDR1 KGHDR and CDR2 SFDVKD. The CDR3 has 16 amino acids. Trimming at V came to 1 base and at J to 3 bases, leaving 3 bases not matched to a gene. The DNA of the CDR3 is TGTGCCACCAGTGATTTTAGGGACAGGGGGAAAGAGACCCAGTACTTC. Translated: CATSDFRDRGKETQYF.

This sequence joins TRBV29-1 and TRBJ1-4, with a tentative D call TRBD1 (6 bases). The CDR3 has 12 amino acids. V gave up 8 bases and J gave up 4 bases, with 11 bases separating them. Germline CDR1 reads SQVTM; CDR2 reads ANQGSEA. The CDR3: CSLRQDNEKLFF. DNA of the CDR3: TGCAGCTTAAGACAGGATAATGAAAAACTGTTTTTT.

The chain combines TRBV2 with TRBJ2-7; TRBD2 agrees at 8 bases. Germline V CDR1 and CDR2: SNHLY, FYNNEI. The CDR3 has 12 residues. The junction had 0 bases not matched to a gene; V was cut back by 6 bases and J by 2 bases. CDR3 sequence (DNA): TGTGCCAGCAGGGGACTAGCCTACGAGCAGTACTTC. The encoded protein is CASRGLAYEQYF.

The chain joins TRBV29-1 to TRBJ1-3; D may be TRBD1 (5 bases). The V gene lost 8 bases and the J gene lost 0 bases, with 11 bases spanning the gap. The CDR3 contains 13 residues. CDR1 and CDR2 (germline): SQVTM, ANQGSEA. The CDR3, as DNA: TGCAGCTTTACCGGGGCCTCTGGAAACACCATATATTTT. It translates to CSFTGASGNTIYF. The full variable domain, in which reference TRBV29-1 and TRBJ1-3 provide the parts outside the CDR3, is SAVISQKPSRDICQRGTSLTIQCQVDSQVTMMFWYRQQPGQSLTLIATANQGSEATYESGFVIDKFPISRPNLTFSTLTVSNMSPEDSSIYLCSFTGASGNTIYFGEGSWLTVV.

The chain combines TRBV20-1 with TRBJ2-3, with D unresolved. CDR1 is DFQATT and CDR2 is SNEGSKA in the germline V gene (reference sequence). V was clipped by 6 bases and J by 6 bases, with 10 bases between them. The CDR3 contains 11 residues. The CDR3 DNA reads TGCAGTGCCACCGTTTTCGATACGCAGTATTTT. Translation: CSATVFDTQYF.

Comments on this clonotype: Compared with germline, one end of the junction differs, possibly owing to a read error. The V and J genes are TRBV6-5 and TRBJ2-6; tentative D call: TRBD1 (6 bases). Germline loops: CDR1 MNHEY, CDR2 SVGAGI. This CDR3 contains 16 residues. Written as DNA, the CDR3 is TGTGCCAGCAGTTACGACAGGTCCTCTGGGGCCAACATCCTGACTTTC. Translating gives CASSYDRSSGANILTF.

V usage is TRBV2 and J usage is TRBJ1-2, with D possibly TRBD1 on 5 matching bases. From germline, CDR1 is SNHLY and CDR2 FYNNEI. Trimming left V 7 bases short and J 3 bases short, with 15 bases between. This CDR3 has 14 amino acids. The CDR3 loop reads CASTPGPGDYGYTF. DNA for the CDR3: TGTGCCAGCACCCCGGGACCTGGAGACTATGGCTACACCTTC.

In its sample, this clonotype was seen once. The chain is built from TRBV10-3 and TRBJ1-2; TRBD1 matches 7 bases. The CDR3 runs to 13 residues. V dropped 5 bases and J dropped 8; count of bases not matched to a gene: 8. The germline gives CDR1 ENHRY, CDR2 SYGVKD. The CDR3 region has the DNA TGTGCCATCAGTCCGACAGGGTCGGGCGGCTACACCTTC. Translating gives CAISPTGSGGYTF.

The chain couples TRBV2 to TRBJ1-1, with D perhaps TRBD1 (5 bases). Germline lookup yields CDR1 SNHLY and CDR2 FYNNEI. This CDR3 spans 13 amino acids. Trimming removed 0 bases from V and 5 bases from J, with 7 bases in between. The DNA of the CDR3 is TGTGCCAGCAGTGAAGCGGGGGGAACTGAAGCTTTCTTT. Its protein product is CASSEAGGTEAFF. Looking up the rest from reference TRBV2 and TRBJ1-1 gives the full variable domain: EPEVTQTPSHQVTQMGQEVILRCVPISNHLYFYWYRQILGQKVEFLVSFYNNEISEKSEIFDDQFSVERPDGSNFTLKIRSTKLEDSAMYFCASSEAGGTEAFFGQGTRLTVV.

V gene TRBV6-4 combines with J gene TRBJ1-1; possible D gene TRBD1, 5 bases. This CDR3 is 14 amino acids long. The V end was cut by 6 bases, the J end by 10 bases, with 21 bases between. Germline V CDR1 and CDR2: MRHNA, SNTAGT. The CDR3 protein is CASRAEPSIGGAFF. The CDR3 DNA reads as TGTGCCAGCAGAGCTGAGCCTTCCATCGGGGGAGCTTTCTTT.

As concerns this clonotype: Being one base from a much bigger clone, this may be a read error. The chain links TRBV10-3 to TRBJ2-5; the D gene is possibly TRBD2 (6 bases). CDR3 length equals 14 residues. Germline V gene data show CDR1 as ENHRY and CDR2 as SYGVKD. The CDR3 sequence is CASSARLGQETQYF. The CDR3 DNA reads as TGTGCCAGCAGTGCCCGACTAGGCCAAGAGACCCAGTACTTC.

V usage is TRBV19 and J usage is TRBJ1-3, with D possibly matching TRBD1 (6 bases). V was trimmed by 7 bases and J by 0 bases, leaving 13 bases between them. Germline CDR1 LNHDA, CDR2 SQIVND (reference sequence). This CDR3 spans 15 amino acids. The DNA for the CDR3 is TGTGCCAGTACCGATAACAGGGCCTCTGGAAACACCATATATTTT. Protein: CASTDNRASGNTIYF.

V usage is TRBV20-1 and J usage is TRBJ2-6; D remains unclear. The germline V gene has CDR1 DFQATT and CDR2 SNEGSKA (reference sequence). The V gene lost 0 bases and the J gene lost 0 bases, with 15 bases spanning the gap. This CDR3 is built from 18 residues. The CDR3 bases are TGCAGTGCTAGAGATGGAGCAGTTAAACGCTCTGGGGCCAACGTCCTGACTTTC. Its translation is CSARDGAVKRSGANVLTF.

This clonotype showed up many times. The V gene is TRBV19, the J gene TRBJ1-5; no firm D call. With 7 bases removed from V and 2 bases from J, the gap between germline ends came to 15 bases. CDR3 length equals 15 residues. Looked up from germline, CDR1 is LNHDA and CDR2 is SQIVND (reference sequence). CDR3 nucleotide sequence: TGTGCCAGTAACCCCGACGAGGGAGGCAATCAGCCCCAGCATTTT. Residues: CASNPDEGGNQPQHF.

This clonotype was counted only a few times. The chain combines TRBV20-1 with TRBJ2-7; D gene uncertain. The CDR3 length is 13 residues. Per germline, CDR1 DFQATT and CDR2 SNEGSKA (reference sequence). Trimming left V 5 bases short and J 4 bases short, with 15 bases between. CDR3 loop: CSAPALPQYEQYF. CDR3 bases: TGCAGTGCTCCGGCCCTGCCCCAATACGAGCAGTACTTC.